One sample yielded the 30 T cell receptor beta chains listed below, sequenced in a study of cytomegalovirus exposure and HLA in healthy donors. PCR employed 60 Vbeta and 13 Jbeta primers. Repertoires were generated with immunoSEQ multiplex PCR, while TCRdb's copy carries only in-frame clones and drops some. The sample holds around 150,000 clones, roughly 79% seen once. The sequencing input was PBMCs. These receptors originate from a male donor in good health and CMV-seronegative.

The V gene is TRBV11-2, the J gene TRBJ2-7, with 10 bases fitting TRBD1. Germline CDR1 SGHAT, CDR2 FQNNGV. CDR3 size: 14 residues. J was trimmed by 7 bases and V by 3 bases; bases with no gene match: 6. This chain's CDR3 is CASSLGQGFGEQYF. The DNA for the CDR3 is TGTGCCAGCAGCTTGGGACAGGGGTTTGGTGAGCAGTACTTC.

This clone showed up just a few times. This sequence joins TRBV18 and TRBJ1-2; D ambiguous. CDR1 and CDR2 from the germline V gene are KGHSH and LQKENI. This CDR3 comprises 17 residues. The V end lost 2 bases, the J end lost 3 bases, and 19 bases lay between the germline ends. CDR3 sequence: CASSPRGSAGLDYGYTF. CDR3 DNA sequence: TGTGCCAGCTCACCAAGAGGTTCGGCGGGGTTGGACTATGGCTACACCTTC.

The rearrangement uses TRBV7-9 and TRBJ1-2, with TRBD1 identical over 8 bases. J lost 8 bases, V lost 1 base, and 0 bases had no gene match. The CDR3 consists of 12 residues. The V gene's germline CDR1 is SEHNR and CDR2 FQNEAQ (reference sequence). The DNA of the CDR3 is TGTGCCAGCAGCTTAGGGACAGGGGGCTACACCTTC. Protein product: CASSLGTGGYTF.

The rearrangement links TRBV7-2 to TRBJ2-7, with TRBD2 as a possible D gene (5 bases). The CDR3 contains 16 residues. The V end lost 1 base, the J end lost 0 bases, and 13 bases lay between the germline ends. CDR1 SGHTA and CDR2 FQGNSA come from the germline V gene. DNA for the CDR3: TGTGCCAGCAGCTTAGGGTCCCCGGGGAGCTCCTACGAGCAGTACTTC. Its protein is CASSLGSPGSSYEQYF.

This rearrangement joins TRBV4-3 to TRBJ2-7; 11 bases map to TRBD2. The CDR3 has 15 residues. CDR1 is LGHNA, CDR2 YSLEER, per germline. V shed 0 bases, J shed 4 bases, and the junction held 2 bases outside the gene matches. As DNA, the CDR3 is TGCGCCAGCAGCCAAGAGACTAGCGGGGTGTACGAGCAGTACTTC. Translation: CASSQETSGVYEQYF.

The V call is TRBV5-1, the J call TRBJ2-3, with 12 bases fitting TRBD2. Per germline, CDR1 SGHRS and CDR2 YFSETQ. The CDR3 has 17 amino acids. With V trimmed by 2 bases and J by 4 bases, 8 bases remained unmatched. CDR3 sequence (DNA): TGCGCCAGCAGCTTCTCCGGACTAGCGGGGACTTCAGATACGCAGTATTTT. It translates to CASSFSGLAGTSDTQYF.

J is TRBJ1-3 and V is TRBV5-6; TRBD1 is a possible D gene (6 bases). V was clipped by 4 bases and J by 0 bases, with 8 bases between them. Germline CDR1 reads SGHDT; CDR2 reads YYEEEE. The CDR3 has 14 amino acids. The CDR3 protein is CASSPGDSGNTIYF. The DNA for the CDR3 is TGTGCCAGCAGCCCAGGGGACTCTGGAAACACCATATATTTT.

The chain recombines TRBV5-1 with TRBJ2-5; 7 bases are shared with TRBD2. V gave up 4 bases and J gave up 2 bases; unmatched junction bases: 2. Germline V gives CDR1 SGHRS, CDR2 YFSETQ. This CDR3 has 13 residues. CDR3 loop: CASSRTRQETQYF. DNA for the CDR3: TGCGCCAGCAGCCGGACTAGACAAGAGACCCAGTACTTC.

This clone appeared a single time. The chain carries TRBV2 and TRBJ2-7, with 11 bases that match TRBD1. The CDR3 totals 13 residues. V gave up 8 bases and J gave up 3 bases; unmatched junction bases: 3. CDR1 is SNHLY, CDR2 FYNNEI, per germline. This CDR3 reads CASRGTGGYEQYF. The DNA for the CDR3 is TGTGCCAGCCGGGGGACAGGGGGCTACGAGCAGTACTTC.

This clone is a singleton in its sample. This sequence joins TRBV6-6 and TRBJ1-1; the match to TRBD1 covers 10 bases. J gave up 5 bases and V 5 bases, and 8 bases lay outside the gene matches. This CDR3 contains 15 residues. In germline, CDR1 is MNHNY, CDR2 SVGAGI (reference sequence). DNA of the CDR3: TGTGCCAGCAGTAGGCCGGGACAGGGGAAAACTGAAGCTTTCTTT. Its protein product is CASSRPGQGKTEAFF.

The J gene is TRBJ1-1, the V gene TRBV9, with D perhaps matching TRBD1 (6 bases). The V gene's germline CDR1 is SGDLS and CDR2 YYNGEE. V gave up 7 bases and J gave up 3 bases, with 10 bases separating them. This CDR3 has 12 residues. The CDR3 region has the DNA TGTGCCAGCGGGGGCCCACACACTGAAGCTTTCTTT. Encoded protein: CASGGPHTEAFF.

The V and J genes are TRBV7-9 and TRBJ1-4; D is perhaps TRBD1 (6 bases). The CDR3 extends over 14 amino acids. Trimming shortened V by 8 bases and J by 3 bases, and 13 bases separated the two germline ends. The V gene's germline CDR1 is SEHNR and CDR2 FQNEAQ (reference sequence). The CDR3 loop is CASREDSSNEKLFF. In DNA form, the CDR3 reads TGTGCCAGCCGCGAGGACAGCTCTAATGAAAAACTGTTTTTT.

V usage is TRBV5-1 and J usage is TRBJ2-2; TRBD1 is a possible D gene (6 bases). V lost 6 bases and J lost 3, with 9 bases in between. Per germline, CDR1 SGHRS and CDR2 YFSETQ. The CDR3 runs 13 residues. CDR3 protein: CASTPGDTGELFF. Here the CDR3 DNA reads TGCGCCAGCACACCAGGGGACACCGGGGAGCTGTTTTTT. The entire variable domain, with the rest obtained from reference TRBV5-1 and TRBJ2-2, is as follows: KAGVTQTPRYLIKTRGQQVTLSCSPISGHRSVSWYQQTPGQGLQFLFEYFSETQRNKGNFPGRFSGRQFSNSRSEMNVSTLELGDSALYLCASTPGDTGELFFGEGSRLTVL.

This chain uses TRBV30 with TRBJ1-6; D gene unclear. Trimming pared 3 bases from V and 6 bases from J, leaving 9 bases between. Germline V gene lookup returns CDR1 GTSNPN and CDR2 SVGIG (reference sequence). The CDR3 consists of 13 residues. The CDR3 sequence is CAWSGLINSPLHF. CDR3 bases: TGTGCCTGGAGCGGACTGATTAATTCACCCCTCCACTTT.

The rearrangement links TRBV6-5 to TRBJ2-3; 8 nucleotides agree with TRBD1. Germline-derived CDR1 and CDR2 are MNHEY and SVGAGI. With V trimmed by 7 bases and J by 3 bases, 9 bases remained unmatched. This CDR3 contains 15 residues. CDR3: CASNRPGQATDTQYF. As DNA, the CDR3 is TGTGCCAGCAATAGACCGGGACAGGCGACAGATACGCAGTATTTT.

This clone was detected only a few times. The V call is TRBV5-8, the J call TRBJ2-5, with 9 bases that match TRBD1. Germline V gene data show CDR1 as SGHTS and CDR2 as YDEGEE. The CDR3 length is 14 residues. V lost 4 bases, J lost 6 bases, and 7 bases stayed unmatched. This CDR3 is CASSPRTGDKTQYF. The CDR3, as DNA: TGTGCCAGCAGCCCGCGGACAGGGGACAAGACCCAGTACTTC.

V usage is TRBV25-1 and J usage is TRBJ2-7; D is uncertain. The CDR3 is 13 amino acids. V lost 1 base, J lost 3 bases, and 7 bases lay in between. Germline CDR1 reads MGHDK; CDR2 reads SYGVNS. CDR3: CASSESGYYEQYF. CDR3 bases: TGTGCCAGCAGTGAATCCGGGTACTACGAGCAGTACTTC.

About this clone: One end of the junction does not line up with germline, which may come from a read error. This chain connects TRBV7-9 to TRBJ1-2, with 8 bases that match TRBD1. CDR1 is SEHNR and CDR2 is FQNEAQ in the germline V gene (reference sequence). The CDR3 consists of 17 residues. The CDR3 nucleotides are TGTTCCAGCAGCTCCGCCCGGGGGGACAGGTCTGTCTATGGCTACACCTTC. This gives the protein CSSSSARGDRSVYGYTF.

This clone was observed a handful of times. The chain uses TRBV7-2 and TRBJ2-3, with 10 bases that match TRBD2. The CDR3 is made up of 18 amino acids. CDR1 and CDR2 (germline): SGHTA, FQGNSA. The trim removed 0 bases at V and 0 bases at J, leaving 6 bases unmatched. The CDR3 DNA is TGTGCCAGCAGCTTAGCGTTGGCTAGCGGGGGTAGCACAGATACGCAGTATTTT. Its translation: CASSLALASGGSTDTQYF. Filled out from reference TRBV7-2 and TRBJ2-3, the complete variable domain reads GAGVSQSPSNKVTEKGKDVELRCDPISGHTALYWYRQSLGQGLEFLIYFQGNSAPDKSGLPSDRFSAERTGGSVSTLTIQRTQQEDSAVYLCASSLALASGGSTDTQYFGPGTRLTVL.

The CDR3 here is CASSEGGGFEAFF. The CDR3 DNA is TGTGCCAGCAGCGAAGGGGGAGGGTTTGAAGCTTTCTTT. The V call is TRBV13, the J call TRBJ1-1, with a weak D call TRBD1 (6 bases). Deletions cut 5 bases from V and 7 bases from J, with 14 bases between. This CDR3 region has 13 residues. Germline-derived CDR1 and CDR2 are PRHDT and FYEKMQ (reference sequence).

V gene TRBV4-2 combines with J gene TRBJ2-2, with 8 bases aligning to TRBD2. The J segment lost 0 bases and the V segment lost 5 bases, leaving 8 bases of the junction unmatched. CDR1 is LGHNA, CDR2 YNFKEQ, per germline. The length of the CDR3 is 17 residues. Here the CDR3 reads CASSYLGRGANTGELFF. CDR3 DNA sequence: TGTGCCAGCAGCTACCTGGGGCGGGGGGCGAACACCGGGGAGCTGTTTTTT.

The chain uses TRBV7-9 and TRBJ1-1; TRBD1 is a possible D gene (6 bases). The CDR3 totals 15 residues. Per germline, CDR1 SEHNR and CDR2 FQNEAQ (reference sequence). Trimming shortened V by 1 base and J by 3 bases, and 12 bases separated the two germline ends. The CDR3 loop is CASSLGVGGDTEAFF. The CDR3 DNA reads TGTGCCAGCAGCTTAGGGGTAGGGGGGGACACTGAAGCTTTCTTT.

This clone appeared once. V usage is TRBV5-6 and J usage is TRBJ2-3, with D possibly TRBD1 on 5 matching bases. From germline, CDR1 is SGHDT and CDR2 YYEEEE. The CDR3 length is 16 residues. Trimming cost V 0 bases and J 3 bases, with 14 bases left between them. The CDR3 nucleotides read TGTGCCAGCAGCTTGGACTGGGGCAGAATTACAGATACGCAGTATTTT. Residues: CASSLDWGRITDTQYF.

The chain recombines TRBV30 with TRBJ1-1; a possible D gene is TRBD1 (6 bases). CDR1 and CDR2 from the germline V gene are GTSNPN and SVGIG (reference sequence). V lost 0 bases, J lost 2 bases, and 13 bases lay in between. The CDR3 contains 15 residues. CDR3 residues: CAWSVPGTSNTEAFF. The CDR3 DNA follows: TGTGCCTGGAGTGTACCCGGGACATCCAACACTGAAGCTTTCTTT.

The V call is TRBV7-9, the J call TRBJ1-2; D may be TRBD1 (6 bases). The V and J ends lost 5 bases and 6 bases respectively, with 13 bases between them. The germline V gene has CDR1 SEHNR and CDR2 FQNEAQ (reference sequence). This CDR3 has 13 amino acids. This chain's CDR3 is CASSLLGGNGYTF. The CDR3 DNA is TGTGCCAGCAGCCTCCTAGGGGGAAATGGCTACACCTTC.

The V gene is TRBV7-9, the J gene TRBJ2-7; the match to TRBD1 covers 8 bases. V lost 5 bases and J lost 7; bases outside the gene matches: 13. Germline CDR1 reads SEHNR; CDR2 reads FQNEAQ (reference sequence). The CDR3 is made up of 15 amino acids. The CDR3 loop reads CASSPGSGGLREQYF. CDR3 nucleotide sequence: TGTGCCAGCAGCCCTGGGTCAGGGGGCCTTCGAGAGCAGTACTTC.

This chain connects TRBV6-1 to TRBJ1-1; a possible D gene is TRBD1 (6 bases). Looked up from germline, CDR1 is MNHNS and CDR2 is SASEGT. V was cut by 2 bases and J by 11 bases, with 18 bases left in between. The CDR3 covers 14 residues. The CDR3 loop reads CASSEQGYLETAFF. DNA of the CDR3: TGTGCCAGCAGTGAACAGGGGTACCTAGAAACGGCTTTCTTT.

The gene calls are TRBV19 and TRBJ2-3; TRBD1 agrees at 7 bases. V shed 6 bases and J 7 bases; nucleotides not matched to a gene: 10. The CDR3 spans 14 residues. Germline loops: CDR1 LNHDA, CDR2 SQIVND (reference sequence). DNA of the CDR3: TGTGCCAGTAGCCGACAGGGTCAACGGAATACGCAGTATTTT. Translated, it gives CASSRQGQRNTQYF.

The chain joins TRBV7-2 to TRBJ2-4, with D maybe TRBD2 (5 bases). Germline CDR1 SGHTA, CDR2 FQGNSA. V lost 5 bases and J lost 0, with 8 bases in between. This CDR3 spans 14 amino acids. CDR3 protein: CASSVGIAKNIQYF. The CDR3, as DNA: TGTGCCAGCAGCGTCGGGATAGCCAAAAACATTCAGTACTTC.

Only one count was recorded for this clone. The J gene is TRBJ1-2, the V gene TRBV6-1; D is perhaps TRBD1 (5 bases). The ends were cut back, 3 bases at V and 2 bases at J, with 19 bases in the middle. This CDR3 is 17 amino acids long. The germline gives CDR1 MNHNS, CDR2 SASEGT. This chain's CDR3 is CASSDPREPPLNYGYTF. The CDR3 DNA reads TGTGCCAGCAGTGACCCCAGGGAACCCCCATTGAACTATGGCTACACCTTC.